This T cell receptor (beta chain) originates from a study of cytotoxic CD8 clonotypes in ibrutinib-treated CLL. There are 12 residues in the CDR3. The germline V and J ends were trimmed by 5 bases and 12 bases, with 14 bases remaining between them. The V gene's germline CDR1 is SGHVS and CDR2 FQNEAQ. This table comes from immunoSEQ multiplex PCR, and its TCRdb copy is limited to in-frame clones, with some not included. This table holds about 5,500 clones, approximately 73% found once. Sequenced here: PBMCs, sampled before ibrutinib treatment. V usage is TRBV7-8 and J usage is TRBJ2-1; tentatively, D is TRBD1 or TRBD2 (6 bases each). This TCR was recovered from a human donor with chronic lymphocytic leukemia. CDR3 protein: CASSLGGLGQFF. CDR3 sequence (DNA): TGTGCCAGCAGCCTAGGGGGGTTGGGGCAGTTCTTC.